This TCR beta chain was found in a study of blood T cells in healthy people across ages (dated by TCRdb to about 2015). Background for the entire study: In model experiments, template switching captured roughly one uniquely barcoded TCR beta cDNA molecule for every two T cells. The donors were divided into four age groups: young (average around 16 years), middle-aged (about 39), aged (under 70) and long-lived (roughly 86). The study measured age-related changes in TCR beta repertoire diversity using deep sequencing normalized with unique cDNA molecular identifiers. Donors of different ages were randomly distributed across sequencing lanes to avoid experimental bias. The study analyzed two additional independent replicas of 1 million unique cDNA reads from the same blood draw for two donors, one aged 18 to 30 and one aged 80 or older.

Library construction relied on 5' RACE. These reads were obtained on an Illumina HiSeq 2500. A second PCR of about 6 to 12 cycles was performed with a sample-barcoded 5' primer and a J-beta primer mix. Each TCR beta cDNA molecule received a unique molecular identifier from a template-switch 5' adaptor carrying 12 random nucleotides. Each sample yielded at least 2.5 million CDR3-containing paired-end reads. First-strand cDNA was synthesized from all RNA with the Mint cDNA synthesis kit, primed by a TRBC-specific oligonucleotide. All cDNA was treated with uracil-DNA glycosylase and then went through a first 18-cycle PCR with the universal primers M1SS and BC2_uni_R. The original pipeline was this. For normalization, 1 million high-quality reads, each with a distinct molecular identifier, were randomly selected from each sample. Instead of being binned into consensus sequences, reads that shared molecular identifiers were thrown out. CDR3 identification, clonotype clustering and error correction used MiTCR with a Q25 quality threshold and the strictest error-elimination algorithm. A nonparametric unseen species model with Euler transformation was used to estimate a lower bound on total TCR beta diversity. TCRdb trimmed public reads at Q25 via fastp, called clones via MiXCR and kept in-frame beta chains. CDR3 protein duplicates are merged, each entry listing the most common genes and DNA. Here the V and J calls rest on TCRdb's processing, not on the authors' analysis. Present in this sample are around 1,700,000 distinct CDR3 sequences, 28% of which were seen just once. The ten largest clonotypes hold more than 6% of the sample.

From cysteine to phenylalanine, the CDR3 is 14 amino acids long. Of all the DNA, just the CDR3 is kept, 42 bases in frame from base 1. The roughly 39 donors, aged about 6 to 95 years, were systemically healthy Caucasian individuals from Russia. About 10 milliliters of peripheral blood were collected from each donor into EDTA-treated Vacutainer tubes. Ficoll-Paque density-gradient centrifugation was used to isolate PBMCs, with at least 6 million per sample. Trizol reagent was used to extract total RNA from the PBMCs, yielding at least 5 micrograms per sample. For every donor, an aliquot of PBMCs went through flow cytometry to measure the percentages of naive CD45RAhigh/CD27high T cells. What the study reported, not specific to this receptor: Compared with the aged group, the long-lived group had more naive CD4+ T cells, fewer expanded clones and increased TCR diversity, suggesting age selection. Total diversity estimates from one million sequenced T cells were considered lower bounds and underestimates. Donor CMV infection status was unknown, potentially confounding age-related changes in expanded clonotypes. Bulk unsorted PBMC profiling prevented conclusive comparison of naive and antigen-experienced compartments. Observed TCR beta diversity per million T cells fell roughly linearly with age, and a significant reduction was already apparent by age around 40. A strong correlation was found between observed TCR beta diversity and the percentage of naive T cells measured by flow cytometry.

To note about this clonotype: Its specific antigen is unknown. This clone may be a read error of a much larger clone one base away.

What was sequenced was blood. The receptor chain draws on TRBV12-3 or TRBV12-4 and TRBJ2-7; the D region possibly corresponds to TRBD2 (5 bases align). The TCR was taken from a woman aged 25 to 39 in good health. The DNA reads TGTGCCGGCAGTTTCGGGGTCCAACGATACGAGCAGTACTTC. It translates as CAGSFGVQRYEQYF.